These 15 T cell receptor beta chains share one sample of origin, sequenced in a study of response to subunit inactivated influenza vaccine. TCRdb ran MiXCR on the RT-PCR reads and lists one entry per CDR3 protein. The sample shows about 620,000 distinct CDR3 sequences, 10% to 15% of them seen only once. The sequencing here drew on PBMCs from blood, taken on the day of vaccination. The source is a man between 50 and 59 years old who received an inactivated influenza vaccine.

This chain uses TRBV12-3 or TRBV12-4 with TRBJ2-1; tentative D call: TRBD1 (5 bases). This CDR3 has 11 residues. The V end was cut by 5 bases, the J end by 10 bases, with 9 bases between. DNA of the CDR3: TGTGCCAGCAGTCCCGCAGGGGAGCAGTTCTTC. Amino acid sequence: CASSPAGEQFF.

A few counts support this clonotype. The V and J genes are TRBV5-5 and TRBJ2-5; no clear D. V dropped 0 bases and J dropped 7 bases, with 16 bases sitting between them. The CDR3 covers 15 residues. CDR1 is SGHKS and CDR2 is YYEKEE in the germline V gene (reference sequence). DNA of the CDR3: TGTGCCAGCAGCTTGGCCGAAAGGCCCCTGGGGACCCAGTACTTC. This translates into CASSLAERPLGTQYF.

This clonotype was counted between two and nine times. The chain employs TRBV15 and TRBJ1-4, with D maybe TRBD1 (6 bases). CDR3 length: 14 residues. With 4 bases removed from V and 5 bases from J, the gap between germline ends came to 11 bases. Germline V gene data show CDR1 as LNHNV and CDR2 as YYDKDF (reference sequence). CDR3 region: CATSNDRMNEKLFF. CDR3 coding DNA: TGTGCCACCAGCAATGACAGGATGAATGAAAAACTGTTTTTT.

This clonotype came up a few times. For the CDR3, the DNA is TGTGCCAGCAGCCGGGGGGCCCGTAAGAATGAGCAGTTCTTC. Its protein product is CASSRGARKNEQFF. The rearrangement uses TRBV12-3 or TRBV12-4 and TRBJ2-1, with D perhaps TRBD2 (7 bases). The CDR3 covers 14 residues. The V and J ends lost 6 bases and 7 bases respectively, with 16 bases between them.

The gene calls are TRBV10-3 and TRBJ2-3, with 8 bases lining up with TRBD1. The CDR3 totals 15 residues. Germline V lookup: CDR1 ENHRY, CDR2 SYGVKD. Trimming took 3 bases from V and 0 from J; bases not matched to a gene: 2. The CDR3 spells CAISDGDRSTDTQYF. The DNA of the CDR3 is TGTGCCATCAGTGATGGGGACAGGAGCACAGATACGCAGTATTTT.

This clonotype showed up just a few times. The chain links TRBV12-3 or TRBV12-4 to TRBJ2-1; 7 nucleotides agree with TRBD1. Trimming removed 5 bases from V and 5 bases from J; junction bases left unmatched: 6. The CDR3 has 14 residues. CDR3 amino acids: CASSPQGSHNEQFF. CDR3 nucleotides: TGTGCCAGCAGTCCACAGGGGTCCCACAATGAGCAGTTCTTC.

This clonotype has only a few counts. This chain joins TRBV27 and TRBJ2-7; 7 positions match TRBD1. V lost 4 bases and J lost 2; bases outside the gene matches: 8. Germline CDR1 reads MNHEY; CDR2 reads SMNVEV (reference sequence). This CDR3 spans 15 amino acids. The CDR3 sequence: CASSSHRGQTYEQYF. DNA for the CDR3: TGTGCCAGCAGTTCTCACAGGGGCCAGACCTACGAGCAGTACTTC.

The sample holds a few counts of this clonotype. The CDR3 bases are TGTGCCAGCAGCTCCTGGGGGGATTGGAGGGGCGAGCAGTACTTC. Amino acid sequence: CASSSWGDWRGEQYF. V gene TRBV13 combines with J gene TRBJ2-7, with a weak D call TRBD2 (6 bases). This CDR3 region has 15 residues. V lost 4 bases and J 6 bases, leaving 19 bases between the germline ends. Looked up from germline, CDR1 is PRHDT and CDR2 is FYEKMQ (reference sequence).

This clonotype was observed a handful of times. J is TRBJ1-6 and V is TRBV2, with unresolved D. The germline V gene has CDR1 SNHLY and CDR2 FYNNEI. Trimming took off 7 bases at V and 13 bases at J, with 20 bases between the two ends. This CDR3 has 14 residues. CDR3 DNA: TGTGCCAGCAAAGGGCCCGTTCTTGCGGCGCCCCTCCACTTT. Protein product: CASKGPVLAAPLHF.

The rearrangement joins TRBV20-1 to TRBJ2-3; no definite D call. The CDR3 is made up of 19 amino acids. The V end lost 0 bases, the J end lost 0 bases, and 22 bases lay between the germline ends. CDR1 is DFQATT, CDR2 SNEGSKA, per germline (reference sequence). CDR3 loop: CSARDQDGSLHPSTDTQYF. The CDR3 nucleotides read TGCAGTGCTAGAGATCAGGACGGCTCACTCCATCCCAGCACAGATACGCAGTATTTT.

This clonotype was observed a few times. The rearrangement joins TRBV29-1 to TRBJ1-1; 7 bases are shared with TRBD1. CDR3 length equals 13 residues. The ends lost 6 bases at V and 0 bases at J; junction bases unmatched: 4. In germline, CDR1 is SQVTM, CDR2 ANQGSEA. The CDR3 DNA reads TGCAGCGTGCGACAGGGCATGAACACTGAAGCTTTCTTT. As protein: CSVRQGMNTEAFF. The full variable domain, with the rest looked up from reference TRBV29-1 and TRBJ1-1, is SAVISQKPSRDICQRGTSLTIQCQVDSQVTMMFWYRQQPGQSLTLIATANQGSEATYESGFVIDKFPISRPNLTFSTLTVSNMSPEDSSIYLCSVRQGMNTEAFFGQGTRLTVV.

The chain couples TRBV3-1 to TRBJ2-7; the D gene could be TRBD1 or TRBD2 (5 bases each). The CDR3 covers 15 residues. CDR1 is LGHDT and CDR2 is YNNKEL in the germline V gene (reference sequence). The germline V and J ends were trimmed by 0 bases and 3 bases, with 12 bases remaining between them. The CDR3: CASSQDWDGYYEQYF. The CDR3 region has the DNA TGTGCCAGCAGCCAAGATTGGGACGGATACTACGAGCAGTACTTC.

The chain couples TRBV7-2 to TRBJ2-1; 9 bases agree with TRBD1. The trim removed 2 bases at V and 3 bases at J, leaving 2 bases unmatched. CDR3 length equals 15 residues. CDR1 and CDR2 from the germline V gene are SGHTA and FQGNSA. In nucleotides, the CDR3 is TGTGCCAGCAGCTTAACGGGACAGGGCTACAATGAGCAGTTCTTC. Amino acids: CASSLTGQGYNEQFF.

This clonotype was counted many times. One base away lies a much larger clone, so this may be a sequencing read error. The chain couples TRBV5-1 to TRBJ2-7, with D unresolved. Trimming pared 0 bases from V and 5 bases from J, leaving 3 bases between. Looked up from germline, CDR1 is SGHRS and CDR2 is YFSETQ. CDR3 length: 11 amino acids. CDR3 sequence reads: CASSLDDEQYF. The CDR3 nucleotides are TGCGCCAGCAGCTTGGACGACGAGCAGTACTTC.

This sequence joins TRBV6-1 and TRBJ1-2; 7 bases line up with TRBD1. V lost 10 bases to trimming and J lost 5 bases; unmatched junction nucleotides: 10. The V gene's germline CDR1 is MNHNS and CDR2 SASEGT. This CDR3 is 13 amino acids long. The CDR3 protein is CATRTGSTYGYTF. The CDR3 DNA sequence: TGTGCCACCAGGACAGGTTCTACATATGGCTACACCTTC.